What follows describes a single T cell receptor beta chain. What it binds is unknown. Libraries were prepared by immunoSEQ multiplex PCR; TCRdb keeps only in-frame clonotypes and omits some of them. The sample records about 94,000 clones, 85% being singletons. This entry is derived from a study of T cell responses to AZD1222 COVID-19 vaccine. Overall study results and limits: Clonal diversity was possibly underestimated; the donors were predominantly white British and more often female. At baseline, just 6 or 7 AZD1222 recipients tested seropositive.

This CDR3 region has 17 residues. Germline CDR1 reads LNHDA; CDR2 reads SQIVND (reference sequence). Trimming removed 0 bases from V and 0 bases from J; junction bases left unmatched: 5. The starting material was peripheral blood, obtained 28 days after the second AZD1222 dose. This sequence joins TRBV19 and TRBJ2-1; 7 bases are shared with TRBD2. This receptor was taken from an adult who received the AZD1222 COVID-19 vaccine. CDR3 DNA: TGTGCCAGTAGTATAGATCGAAAGCGGGGCTCCTACAATGAGCAGTTCTTC. This sequence encodes CASSIDRKRGSYNEQFF.